This TCR beta chain was observed in a study of CXCR3-negative and CXCR3-positive naive CD8 T cells. Study-wide context: About 140 million TRB reads were obtained in total, which works out to about 1.5 +/- 0.3 million per library.

Per germline, CDR1 MDHEN and CDR2 SYDVKM. The length of the CDR3 is 14 residues. Notes on this clonotype: Its target is unknown.

Study-wide results and limits: Once cells were cryopreserved, CXCR3 expression went down partly, and most assays used fresh PBMCs. The naive subsets expressed comparable surface CD5, and the authors inferred TCR strength from TRB CDR3 properties. Unlike memory cells, which differed, naive CXCR3-negative and CXCR3-positive cells had similar TRBV-TRBJ usage. TRB CDR3s of CXCR3-positive naive cells were more hydrophobic than those of CXCR3-negative naive cells.

UMI-labeled 5' RACE TRB cDNA libraries were prepared from the cells. TCRdb reprocessed the 5' RACE reads and reports one entry per CDR3 protein, with no DNA. Its clone listing holds some 150,000 distinct CDR3 sequences. The sequenced material came from naive CXCR3+ CD8+ T cells from blood. The subset here: CD45RO-CCR7+CD27+CD95- naive CD8+ T cells expressing CXCR3 (TNR3+). The TCR originated in a human donor in good health. Some clones in this sample may be carry-over from other donors' samples. The V and J genes are TRBV28 and TRBJ1-1. CDR3 amino acids: CASRGHGMNTEAFF.